The 17 T cell receptor beta chains presented below share a single source sample, sequenced in a study of blood T cell repertoires in COVID-19. Generated by immunoSEQ multiplex PCR, the TCRdb table keeps only in-frame clones and is missing some. The repertoire has some 100,000 clones, over 75% of them found once; the top ten carry about 12%. Sequenced sample: peripheral blood. All receptors derive from a human donor in a cohort sampled during active COVID-19.

There are a few counts of this clone. The chain recombines TRBV28 with TRBJ2-2, with 8 positions matching TRBD1. The V gene's germline CDR1 is MDHEN and CDR2 SYDVKM. The CDR3 consists of 19 residues. V shed 3 bases, J shed 2 bases, and the junction held 14 bases outside the gene matches. The CDR3 here is CASSFSLLQDRANTGELFF. Here the CDR3 DNA reads TGTGCCAGCAGTTTTTCCCTTCTCCAGGACAGGGCTAACACCGGGGAGCTGTTTTTT.

The V and J genes are TRBV7-6 and TRBJ1-1; 9 positions match TRBD1. The CDR3 has 14 residues. Germline assignment: CDR1 SGHVS and CDR2 FNYEAQ. With V trimmed by 4 bases and J by 5 bases, 5 bases remained unmatched. Here the CDR3 DNA reads TGTGCCAGCAGCTCCACAGGGGGCTGGACTGAAGCTTTCTTT. This gives the protein CASSSTGGWTEAFF. Looking up the rest from reference TRBV7-6 and TRBJ1-1 gives the full variable domain: GAGVSQSPRYKVTKRGQDVALRCDPISGHVSLYWYRQALGQGPEFLTYFNYEAQQDKSGLPNDRFSAERPEGSISTLTIQRTEQRDSAMYRCASSSTGGWTEAFFGQGTRLTVV.

This clone was seen a handful of times. The V gene is TRBV28, the J gene TRBJ1-5; 10 bases match TRBD1. The CDR3 has 16 amino acids. J was trimmed by 6 bases and V by 2 bases; bases with no gene match: 7. In germline, CDR1 is MDHEN, CDR2 SYDVKM. The CDR3 reads CASSLLLDRGGQPQHF. Written as DNA, the CDR3 is TGTGCCAGCAGTTTACTATTGGACAGGGGGGGTCAGCCCCAGCATTTT. Variable domain in full (rest from reference TRBV28 and TRBJ1-5): DVKVTQSSRYLVKRTGEKVFLECVQDMDHENMFWYRQDPGLGLRLIYFSYDVKMKEKGDIPEGYSVSREKKERFSLILESASTNQTSMYLCASSLLLDRGGQPQHFGDGTRLSIL.

The sample holds a few counts of this clone. The rearrangement links TRBV24-1 to TRBJ2-1; TRBD2 might be the D (6 bases). Germline V lookup: CDR1 KGHDR, CDR2 SFDVKD. The CDR3 runs to 16 residues. Trimming pared 2 bases from V and 2 bases from J, leaving 12 bases between. CDR3 residues: CATSDSGGVTYNEQFF. CDR3 DNA: TGTGCCACCAGTGATTCCGGCGGGGTGACCTACAATGAGCAGTTCTTC.

V gene TRBV15 combines with J gene TRBJ1-2, with 9 positions matching TRBD1. The germline V gene encodes CDR1 LNHNV and CDR2 YYDKDF (reference sequence). J lost 7 bases, V lost 0 bases, and 9 bases had no gene match. The CDR3 has 16 amino acids. The CDR3 DNA reads TGTGCCACCAGCAGAGATCGCGATACAGGGGGCTCTGGCTACACCTTC. Protein product: CATSRDRDTGGSGYTF.

CDR3 nucleotide sequence: TGTGCCAGCAAAGGGGACAGGGGAGCCACTGAAGCTTTCTTT. It specifies CASKGDRGATEAFF. This rearrangement joins TRBV28 to TRBJ1-1, with 10 nucleotides matching TRBD1. CDR1 is MDHEN, CDR2 SYDVKM, per germline. J was trimmed by 4 bases and V by 7 bases; bases with no gene match: 6. The CDR3 runs to 14 residues. Supplemented by reference TRBV28 and TRBJ1-1, the full variable domain reads DVKVTQSSRYLVKRTGEKVFLECVQDMDHENMFWYRQDPGLGLRLIYFSYDVKMKEKGDIPEGYSVSREKKERFSLILESASTNQTSMYLCASKGDRGATEAFFGQGTRLTVV.

The chain links TRBV29-1 to TRBJ2-3; no reliable D call. Trimming pared 6 bases from V and 0 bases from J, leaving 19 bases between. The germline CDR1 and CDR2 sequences are SQVTM and ANQGSEA. The CDR3 has 16 residues. The CDR3 DNA reads TGCAGCGTCCGTGGGCTCCCCCGTGCTAGCACAGATACGCAGTATTTT. This sequence encodes CSVRGLPRASTDTQYF.

The V and J genes are TRBV28 and TRBJ1-4; 7 nucleotides agree with TRBD1. Germline V gene sequence: CDR1 MDHEN, CDR2 SYDVKM. This CDR3 spans 13 amino acids. The CDR3 is CAVEEGAREKLFF. The CDR3 nucleotides are TGTGCGGTGGAGGAGGGGGCGAGGGAAAAACTGTTTTTT.

This chain joins TRBV27 and TRBJ1-2; a weak D match, TRBD1 (5 bases). CDR3 size: 15 residues. With 7 bases removed from V and 4 bases from J, the gap between germline ends came to 19 bases. Germline-derived CDR1 and CDR2 are MNHEY and SMNVEV (reference sequence). CDR3 sequence reads: CASIPSQGAGYGYTF. CDR3 nucleotide sequence: TGTGCCAGCATTCCATCCCAGGGCGCAGGCTATGGCTACACCTTC.

This clone was found a few times. This sequence joins TRBV3-1 (or the pseudogene TRBV3-2) and TRBJ2-1; no clear D. Trimming removed 3 bases from V and 0 bases from J, with 9 bases in between. Per the germline V gene, CDR1 is LGHDT and CDR2 is YNNKEL (reference sequence). The CDR3 is 15 residues long. DNA for the CDR3: TGTGCCAGCAGCCACGCTAGGAGCTCCTACAATGAGCAGTTCTTC. Translated, it gives CASSHARSSYNEQFF.

The chain combines TRBV5-6 with TRBJ1-3; weak D call: TRBD1 (5 bases). V lost 4 bases, J lost 7 bases, and 15 bases lay in between. This CDR3 has 14 residues. Looked up from germline, CDR1 is SGHDT and CDR2 is YYEEEE. The CDR3 spells CASSPVGRANTIYF. The DNA for the CDR3 is TGTGCCAGCAGCCCGGTAGGCAGGGCTAACACCATATATTTT.

V and J are TRBV12-3 or TRBV12-4 and TRBJ1-2; a possible D gene is TRBD1 (5 bases). The CDR3 runs to 13 residues. The germline V and J ends were trimmed by 8 bases and 5 bases, with 15 bases remaining between them. The CDR3 DNA reads as TGTGCCAGCGGGATAGACAGTCGTTATGGCTACACCTTC. This gives the protein CASGIDSRYGYTF.

This chain joins TRBV6-6 and TRBJ1-4; TRBD1 agrees at 8 bases. This CDR3 has 15 residues. V shed 0 bases and J 6 bases; nucleotides not matched to a gene: 3. Germline V gene data show CDR1 as MNHNY and CDR2 as SVGAGI (reference sequence). The CDR3 loop is CASSYSPGGDEKLFF. The CDR3 DNA is TGTGCCAGCAGTTACTCTCCAGGGGGCGATGAAAAACTGTTTTTT.

The V gene is TRBV5-4, the J gene TRBJ1-2; TRBD1 matches 7 bases. V shed 4 bases, J shed 6 bases, and the junction held 9 bases outside the gene matches. There are 14 residues in the CDR3. CDR1 and CDR2 (germline): SGHNT, YYREEE (reference sequence). CDR3 region: CASSARDSSNGYTF. The CDR3 coding sequence is TGTGCCAGCAGCGCCCGGGACAGTTCCAATGGCTACACCTTC.

The chain employs TRBV6-6 and TRBJ1-1, with TRBD1 matching 7 bases. The CDR3 is made up of 14 amino acids. V shed 6 bases and J 3 bases; nucleotides not matched to a gene: 7. Looked up from germline, CDR1 is MNHNY and CDR2 is SVGAGI (reference sequence). Here the CDR3 reads CASSLRGRDTEAFF. CDR3 bases: TGTGCCAGCAGCCTGAGGGGGCGAGACACTGAAGCTTTCTTT.

V usage is TRBV6-6 and J usage is TRBJ1-2; TRBD1 aligns across 7 bases. V shed 2 bases and J 3 bases; nucleotides not matched to a gene: 3. The CDR3 consists of 14 residues. Germline loops: CDR1 MNHNY, CDR2 SVGAGI (reference sequence). As DNA, the CDR3 is TGTGCCAGCAGTTACGATCAGGGGGACTATGGCTACACCTTC. This encodes CASSYDQGDYGYTF.

V usage is TRBV4-1 and J usage is TRBJ1-2; D is uncertain. This CDR3 has 15 amino acids. With 1 base removed from V and 1 base from J, the gap between germline ends came to 10 bases. Germline CDR1 MGHRA, CDR2 YSYEKL. Here the CDR3 DNA reads TGCGCCAGCAGCCAAGTAACACCTTATAACTATGGCTACACCTTC. It encodes CASSQVTPYNYGYTF.